Given below is one TCR beta chain in context. Its specificity is not known. Profiling of TCR beta VDJ combinations and CDR3 sequences used genomic DNA as template. Via MiXCR, TCRdb re-called the reads, giving one row per CDR3 protein. The sample lists 30,000 to 40,000 distinct CDR3 sequences, more than 65% seen once, with over 20% in the top ten. The data originate from a study of CD8+CD57+ T cells in acquired aplastic anemia. Whole-study context: Sorted CD4+ and CD8+ cells gave a mean 3.2 ug DNA, range roughly 0.18 to 30 ug. Roughly 9.9 million reads, on average, were obtained for CD4+ cells from healthy donors.

The junction had 6 bases not matched to a gene; V was cut back by 3 bases and J by 4 bases. In germline, CDR1 is LNHDA, CDR2 SQIVND (reference sequence). This CDR3 contains 15 residues. General study findings and limits: Levels of CD8+ Simpson's diversity were not significantly distinct in patients versus controls. Both patients and controls carried the same twenty-nine CD8+ CDR3 sequences.

The TCR was taken from a human donor in good health, serving as a control. Specimen: sorted CD4+, CD8+, or CD8+CD57+ T cells (not recorded which) from PBMCs. This chain connects TRBV19 to TRBJ1-5; 7 nucleotides match TRBD1. The CDR3: CASSIDGQANQPQHF. The DNA of the CDR3 is TGTGCCAGTAGTATCGACGGACAGGCAAATCAGCCCCAGCATTTT.